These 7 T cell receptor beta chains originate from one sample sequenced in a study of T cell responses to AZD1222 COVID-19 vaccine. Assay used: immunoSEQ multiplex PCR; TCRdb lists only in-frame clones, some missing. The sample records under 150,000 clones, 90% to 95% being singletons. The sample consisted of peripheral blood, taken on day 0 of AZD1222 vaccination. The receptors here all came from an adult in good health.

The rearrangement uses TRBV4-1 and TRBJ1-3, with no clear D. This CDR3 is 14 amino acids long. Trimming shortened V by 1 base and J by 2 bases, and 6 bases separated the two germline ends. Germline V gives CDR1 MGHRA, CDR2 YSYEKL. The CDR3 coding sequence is TGCGCCAGCAGCCAAGCTGGTACTGGAAACACCATATATTTT. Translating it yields CASSQAGTGNTIYF.

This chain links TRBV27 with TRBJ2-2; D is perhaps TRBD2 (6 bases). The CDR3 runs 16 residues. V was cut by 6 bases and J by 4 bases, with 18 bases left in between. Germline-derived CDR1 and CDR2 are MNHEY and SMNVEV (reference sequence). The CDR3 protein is CASSGKPGVVTGELFF. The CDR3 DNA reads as TGTGCCAGCAGCGGCAAACCGGGAGTCGTCACCGGGGAGCTGTTTTTT.

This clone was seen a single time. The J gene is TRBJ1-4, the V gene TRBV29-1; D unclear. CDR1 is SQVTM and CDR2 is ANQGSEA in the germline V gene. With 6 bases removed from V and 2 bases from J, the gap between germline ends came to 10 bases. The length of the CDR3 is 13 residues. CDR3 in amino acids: CSVAGWTNEKLFF. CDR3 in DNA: TGCAGCGTCGCCGGATGGACTAATGAAAAACTGTTTTTT.

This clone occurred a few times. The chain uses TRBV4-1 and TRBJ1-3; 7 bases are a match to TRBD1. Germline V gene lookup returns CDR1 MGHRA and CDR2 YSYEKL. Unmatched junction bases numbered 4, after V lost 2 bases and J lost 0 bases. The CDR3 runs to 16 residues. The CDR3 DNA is TGCGCCAGCAGCCAACCGGGACAGTCCTCTGGAAACACCATATATTTT. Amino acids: CASSQPGQSSGNTIYF.

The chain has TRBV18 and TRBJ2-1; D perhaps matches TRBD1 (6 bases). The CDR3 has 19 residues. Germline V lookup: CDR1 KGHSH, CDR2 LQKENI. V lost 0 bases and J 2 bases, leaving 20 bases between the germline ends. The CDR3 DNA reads TGTGCCAGCTCACCACCGAGAGGGAACAGGGCGAACACCTACAATGAGCAGTTCTTC. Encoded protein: CASSPPRGNRANTYNEQFF.

The CDR3 sequence is CASSSWPGATTRGYEQYF. CDR3 nucleotide sequence: TGTGCCAGCAGTTCGTGGCCGGGGGCGACGACAAGGGGGTACGAGCAGTACTTC. The chain recombines TRBV28 with TRBJ2-7; tentatively, D is TRBD1 or TRBD2 (6 bases each). CDR3 length: 18 amino acids. Trimming shortened V by 4 bases and J by 4 bases, and 26 bases separated the two germline ends. Germline values: CDR1 MDHEN, CDR2 SYDVKM.

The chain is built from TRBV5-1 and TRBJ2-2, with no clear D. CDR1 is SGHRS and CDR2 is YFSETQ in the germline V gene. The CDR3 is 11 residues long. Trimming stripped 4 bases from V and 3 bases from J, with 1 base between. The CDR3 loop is CASSDTGELFF. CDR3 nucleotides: TGCGCCAGCAGCGACACCGGGGAGCTGTTTTTT.